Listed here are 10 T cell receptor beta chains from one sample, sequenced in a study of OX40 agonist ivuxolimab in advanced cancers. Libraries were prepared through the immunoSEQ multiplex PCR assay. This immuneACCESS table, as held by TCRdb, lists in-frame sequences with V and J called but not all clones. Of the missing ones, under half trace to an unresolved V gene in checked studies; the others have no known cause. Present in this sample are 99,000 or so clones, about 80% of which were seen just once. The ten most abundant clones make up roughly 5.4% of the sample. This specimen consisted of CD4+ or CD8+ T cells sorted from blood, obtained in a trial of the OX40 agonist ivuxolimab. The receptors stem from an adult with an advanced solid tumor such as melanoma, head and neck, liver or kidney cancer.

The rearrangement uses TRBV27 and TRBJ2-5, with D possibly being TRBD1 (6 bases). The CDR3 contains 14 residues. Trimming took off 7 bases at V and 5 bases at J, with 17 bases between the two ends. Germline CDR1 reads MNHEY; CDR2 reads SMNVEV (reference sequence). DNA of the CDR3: TGTGCCAGCACTGGGGGCCCCACGGGGGAGACCCAGTACTTC. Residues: CASTGGPTGETQYF.

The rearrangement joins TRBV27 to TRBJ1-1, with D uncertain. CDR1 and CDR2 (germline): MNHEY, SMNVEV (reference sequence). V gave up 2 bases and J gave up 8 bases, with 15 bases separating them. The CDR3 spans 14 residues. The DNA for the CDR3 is TGTGCCAGCAGTTTACCGGGATCTATAACCGAAGCTTTCTTT. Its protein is CASSLPGSITEAFF.

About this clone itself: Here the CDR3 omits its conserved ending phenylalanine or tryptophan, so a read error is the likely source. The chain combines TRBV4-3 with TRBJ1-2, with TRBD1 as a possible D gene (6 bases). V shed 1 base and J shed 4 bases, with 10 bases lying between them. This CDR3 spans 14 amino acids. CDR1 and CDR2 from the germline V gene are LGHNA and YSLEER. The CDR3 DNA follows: TGCGCCAGCAGCCAAGGCGGGACACCCTATGGCTACACCCTC. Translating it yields CASSQGGTPYGYTL.

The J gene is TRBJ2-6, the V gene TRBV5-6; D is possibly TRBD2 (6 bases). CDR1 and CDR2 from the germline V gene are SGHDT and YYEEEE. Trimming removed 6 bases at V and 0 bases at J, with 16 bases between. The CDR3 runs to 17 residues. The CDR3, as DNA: TGTGCCAGCACTCTCGGGGGTGGCTACTCTGGGGCCAACGTCCTGACTTTC. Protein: CASTLGGGYSGANVLTF. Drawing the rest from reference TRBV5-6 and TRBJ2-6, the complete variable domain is DAGVTQSPTHLIKTRGQQVTLRCSPKSGHDTVSWYQQALGQGPQFIFQYYEEEERQRGNFPDRFSGHQFPNYSSELNVNALLLGDSALYLCASTLGGGYSGANVLTFGAGSRLTVL.

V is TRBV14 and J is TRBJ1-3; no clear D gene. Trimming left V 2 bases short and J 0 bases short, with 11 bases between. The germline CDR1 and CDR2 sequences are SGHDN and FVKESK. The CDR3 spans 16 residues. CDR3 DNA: TGTGCCAGCAGCCAAATCCCTCCTTTCTCTGGAAACACCATATATTTT. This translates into CASSQIPPFSGNTIYF.

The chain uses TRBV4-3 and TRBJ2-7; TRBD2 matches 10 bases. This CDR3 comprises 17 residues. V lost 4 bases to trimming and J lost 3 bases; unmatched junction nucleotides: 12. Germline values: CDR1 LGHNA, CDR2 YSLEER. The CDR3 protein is CASSRTSTIAGGYEQYF. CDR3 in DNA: TGCGCCAGCAGCCGAACTTCGACGATAGCGGGGGGCTACGAGCAGTACTTC.

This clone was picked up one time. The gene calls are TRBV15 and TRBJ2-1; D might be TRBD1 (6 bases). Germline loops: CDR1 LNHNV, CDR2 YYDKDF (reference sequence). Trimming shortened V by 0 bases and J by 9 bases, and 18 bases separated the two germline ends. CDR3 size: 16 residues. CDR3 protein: CATSREGGTPPPEQFF. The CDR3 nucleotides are TGTGCCACCAGCAGAGAAGGTGGGACACCACCCCCTGAGCAGTTCTTC.

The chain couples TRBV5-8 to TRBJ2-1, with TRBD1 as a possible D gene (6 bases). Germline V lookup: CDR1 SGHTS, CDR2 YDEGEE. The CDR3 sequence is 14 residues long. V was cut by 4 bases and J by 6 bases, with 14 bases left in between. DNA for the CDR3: TGTGCCAGCAGCGGGCAGGGGAGCCGCAATGAGCAGTTCTTC. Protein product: CASSGQGSRNEQFF. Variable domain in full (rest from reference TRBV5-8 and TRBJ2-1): EAGVTQSPTHLIKTRGQQATLRCSPISGHTSVYWYQQALGLGLQFLLWYDEGEERNRGNFPPRFSGRQFPNYSSELNVNALELEDSALYLCASSGQGSRNEQFFGPGTRLTVL.

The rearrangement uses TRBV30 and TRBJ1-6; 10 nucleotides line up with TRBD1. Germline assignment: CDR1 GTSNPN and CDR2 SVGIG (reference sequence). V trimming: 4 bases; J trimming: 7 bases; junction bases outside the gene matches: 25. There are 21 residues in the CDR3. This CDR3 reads CAWMPGGYTGTGVSENSPLHF. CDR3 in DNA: TGTGCCTGGATGCCTGGCGGGTACACCGGGACAGGGGTTAGCGAGAATTCACCCCTCCACTTT.

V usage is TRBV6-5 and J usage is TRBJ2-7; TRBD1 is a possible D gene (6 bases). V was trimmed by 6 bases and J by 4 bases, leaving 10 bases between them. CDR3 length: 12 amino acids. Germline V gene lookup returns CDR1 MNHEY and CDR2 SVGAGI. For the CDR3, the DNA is TGTGCCAGCAGCTACCAGGGGTACGAGCAGTACTTC. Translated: CASSYQGYEQYF.